This passage covers 14 T cell receptor beta chains from one sample sequenced in a study of PD-L1 blockade in urothelial cancer. Data came from immunoSEQ multiplex PCR; TCRdb stores just in-frame clones and leaves some out. The profile shows about 36,000 clones, roughly 84% of them singletons. Time point of the sample: peripheral blood 6 weeks after treatment start. This specimen consisted of PBMCs, obtained around atezolizumab (anti-PD-L1) treatment. These receptors all come from a man aged 35 to 55 with urothelial cancer.

V and J are TRBV6-5 and TRBJ2-3; TRBD2 matches at 9 bases. Unmatched junction bases numbered 3, after V lost 0 bases and J lost 2 bases. The germline V gene encodes CDR1 MNHEY and CDR2 SVGAGI. The length of the CDR3 is 16 residues. The DNA of the CDR3 is TGTGCCAGCAGTTACTCTGTAGCGGGAGCCACAGATACGCAGTATTTT. It encodes CASSYSVAGATDTQYF.

V is TRBV18 and J is TRBJ2-3; 11 nucleotides align to TRBD1. The J segment lost 7 bases and the V segment lost 4 bases, leaving 7 bases of the junction unmatched. The germline V gene has CDR1 KGHSH and CDR2 LQKENI. This CDR3 contains 15 residues. CDR3 residues: CASSQGQGDRNTQYF. The CDR3 DNA reads as TGTGCCAGCTCACAGGGACAGGGGGATAGAAATACGCAGTATTTT.

The chain joins TRBV28 to TRBJ2-7; D gene unclear. The CDR3 contains 11 residues. Germline V lookup: CDR1 MDHEN, CDR2 SYDVKM. The V and J ends lost 5 bases and 13 bases respectively, with 15 bases between them. The CDR3 DNA follows: TGTGCCAGCAGTCGTATCCAGATCATTTACTTC. Encoded protein: CASSRIQIIYF.

In DNA, the CDR3 is TGTGCCAGCAGCTTGGGAGGGACTAGCGGCCGGTACAATGAGCAGTTCTTC. It is translated as CASSLGGTSGRYNEQFF. This chain uses TRBV5-6 with TRBJ2-1, with 11 bases matching TRBD2. The germline gives CDR1 SGHDT, CDR2 YYEEEE. V gave up 0 bases and J gave up 4 bases; unmatched junction bases: 6. This CDR3 is built from 17 residues. The full variable domain, in which reference TRBV5-6 and TRBJ2-1 provide the parts outside the CDR3, is DAGVTQSPTHLIKTRGQQVTLRCSPKSGHDTVSWYQQALGQGPQFIFQYYEEEERQRGNFPDRFSGHQFPNYSSELNVNALLLGDSALYLCASSLGGTSGRYNEQFFGPGTRLTVL.

This sequence joins TRBV19 and TRBJ2-3; 8 nucleotides match TRBD2. This CDR3 is built from 18 residues. J was trimmed by 5 bases and V by 5 bases; bases with no gene match: 18. Germline V gene data show CDR1 as LNHDA and CDR2 as SQIVND (reference sequence). DNA for the CDR3: TGTGCCAGTAGTGCCGGCAAGCGGGAGTTTATTGTGAGAGATACGCAGTATTTT. Encoded protein: CASSAGKREFIVRDTQYF.

The chain recombines TRBV2 with TRBJ2-3; maybe TRBD1 (5 bases). The CDR3 is 15 residues long. The V gene's germline CDR1 is SNHLY and CDR2 FYNNEI. V dropped 7 bases and J dropped 1 base, with 15 bases sitting between them. CDR3 DNA: TGTGCCAGCACGCGACAGCCTACTGGCACAGATACGCAGTATTTT. Translating gives CASTRQPTGTDTQYF.

The chain employs TRBV6-5 and TRBJ1-5, with D possibly TRBD1 on 5 matching bases. The germline V and J ends were trimmed by 0 bases and 6 bases, with 6 bases remaining between them. The CDR3 covers 13 residues. Germline V CDR1 and CDR2: MNHEY, SVGAGI. This CDR3 is CASSYSGAQPQHF. As DNA, the CDR3 is TGTGCCAGCAGTTACTCAGGGGCTCAGCCCCAGCATTTT.

The CDR3 coding sequence is TGTGCCGGACAAGTAGACACTGAAGCTTTCTTT. Its protein product is CAGQVDTEAFF. V is TRBV6-1 and J is TRBJ1-1; D perhaps matches TRBD1 (5 bases). The ends were cut back, 11 bases at V and 3 bases at J, with 10 bases in the middle. Germline V gene data show CDR1 as MNHNS and CDR2 as SASEGT. The CDR3 sequence is 11 residues long.

The gene calls are TRBV6-5 and TRBJ1-5, with 9 nucleotides matching TRBD1. CDR3 length: 13 residues. The junction had 4 bases not matched to a gene; V was cut back by 6 bases and J by 7 bases. CDR1 is MNHEY and CDR2 is SVGAGI in the germline V gene. The DNA for the CDR3 is TGTGCCAGCAGCGACAGGGGGAGACAGCCCCAGCATTTT. Translated, it gives CASSDRGRQPQHF.

The rearrangement uses TRBV27 and TRBJ2-5; D is unclear. The CDR3 length is 15 residues. Germline CDR1 is MNHEY and CDR2 is SMNVEV (reference sequence). The V gene lost 6 bases and the J gene lost 5 bases, with 19 bases spanning the gap. This CDR3 is CASRPSPGGPETQYF. CDR3 nucleotide sequence: TGTGCCAGCAGACCTTCCCCAGGTGGGCCTGAGACCCAGTACTTC.

The V gene is TRBV5-1, the J gene TRBJ2-7; no clear D. Deletions cut 3 bases from V and 1 base from J, with 8 bases between. Germline V gene sequence: CDR1 SGHRS, CDR2 YFSETQ. CDR3 length equals 13 residues. The DNA of the CDR3 is TGCGCCAGCAGCTCTCTGAGATCCTACGAGCAGTACTTC. Protein product: CASSSLRSYEQYF.

The chain has TRBV5-4 and TRBJ2-3; D may be TRBD1 (6 bases). The CDR3 has 17 amino acids. CDR1 SGHNT and CDR2 YYREEE come from the germline V gene (reference sequence). V was pared by 3 bases and J by 4 bases, with 21 bases between. DNA of the CDR3: TGTGCCAGCAGCTGGCGGGCTGGCGGTCAGGGGCCAGATACGCAGTATTTT. Amino acids: CASSWRAGGQGPDTQYF.

The chain links TRBV6-6 to TRBJ2-1, with 11 bases matching TRBD2. Unmatched junction bases numbered 3, after V lost 4 bases and J lost 4 bases. The CDR3 is made up of 15 amino acids. Germline lookup yields CDR1 MNHNY and CDR2 SVGAGI (reference sequence). The CDR3 sequence is CASSLAGGPYNEQFF. The CDR3 DNA is TGTGCCAGCAGTTTAGCGGGAGGGCCGTACAATGAGCAGTTCTTC.

The rearrangement links TRBV4-2 to TRBJ1-2, with TRBD1 identical over 8 bases. The junction had 6 bases not matched to a gene; V was cut back by 3 bases and J by 6 bases. This CDR3 is 14 amino acids long. The germline gives CDR1 LGHNA, CDR2 YNFKEQ. The CDR3 protein is CASSHWTGTDGYTF. CDR3 DNA sequence: TGTGCCAGCAGCCATTGGACAGGGACGGATGGCTACACCTTC.